The 14 T cell receptor beta chains below were found in one sample sequenced in a study of identical twins. TCRdb processed the 5' RACE reads anew with MiXCR; each CDR3 protein has one entry. The table lists a few hundred thousand distinct CDR3 sequences, 9% to 15% of them singletons. This sample also appeared in a second study, on yellow fever vaccine responses in identical twins.

Sequenced sample: CD8+ T cells sorted from blood. Every receptor here comes from a woman aged 18-29 years in good health.

The chain recombines TRBV7-8 with TRBJ1-5; 9 bases match TRBD1. V dropped 3 bases and J dropped 4; count of bases not matched to a gene: 7. The V gene's germline CDR1 is SGHVS and CDR2 FQNEAQ. The CDR3 spans 16 residues. CDR3 nucleotides: TGTGCCAGCAGCTTCGATACCGGGACAGGGAATCAGCCCCAGCATTTT. Translation: CASSFDTGTGNQPQHF.

A few counts support this clonotype. V usage is TRBV10-3 and J usage is TRBJ2-3; possible D gene TRBD1, 6 bases. The CDR3 spans 15 residues. V was clipped by 6 bases and J by 1 base, with 14 bases between them. The germline CDR1 and CDR2 sequences are ENHRY and SYGVKD. CDR3 bases: TGTGCCATCAGCCCGGTAGCAGGGGGCACAGATACGCAGTATTTT. Translation gives CAISPVAGGTDTQYF.

The chain links TRBV4-1 to TRBJ2-7; TRBD2 matches 12 bases. V was clipped by 2 bases and J by 7 bases; unmatched bases: 6. Germline CDR1 reads MGHRA; CDR2 reads YSYEKL. The CDR3 covers 15 residues. CDR3 amino acids: CASSQLAGGRGEQYF. The CDR3 DNA reads as TGCGCCAGCAGCCAACTAGCGGGAGGGCGGGGGGAGCAGTACTTC.

V usage is TRBV6-5 and J usage is TRBJ2-5, with TRBD1 as a possible D gene (7 bases). The length of the CDR3 is 14 residues. The V end was cut by 0 bases, the J end by 5 bases, with 10 bases between. CDR1 is MNHEY and CDR2 is SVGAGI in the germline V gene. The CDR3 here is CASSYSRGDETQYF. The CDR3 bases are TGTGCCAGCAGTTACTCCAGGGGGGATGAGACCCAGTACTTC.

This sequence joins TRBV20-1 and TRBJ2-5; D gene ambiguous. The V gene lost 6 bases and the J gene lost 1 base, with 15 bases spanning the gap. From germline, CDR1 is DFQATT and CDR2 SNEGSKA (reference sequence). CDR3 size: 14 residues. CDR3 sequence reads: CSANAWLTQETQYF. The CDR3 DNA follows: TGCAGTGCAAATGCGTGGCTTACCCAAGAGACCCAGTACTTC.

The chain combines TRBV29-1 with TRBJ2-1, with 10 nucleotides matching TRBD1. J gave up 4 bases and V 6 bases, and 3 bases lay outside the gene matches. This CDR3 is 13 amino acids long. The germline gives CDR1 SQVTM, CDR2 ANQGSEA. The CDR3 DNA reads TGCAGCGTGACAGGGGGCACGTACAATGAGCAGTTCTTC. Protein: CSVTGGTYNEQFF.

This clonotype was detected ten times or more. The CDR3 sequence is CASSYRGEDYGYTF. For the CDR3, the DNA is TGTGCCAGCAGTTACCGGGGGGAGGACTATGGCTACACCTTC. This chain uses TRBV6-5 with TRBJ1-2; D possibly corresponds to TRBD1 (5 bases). Trimming shortened V by 2 bases and J by 3 bases, and 10 bases separated the two germline ends. Germline V gives CDR1 MNHEY, CDR2 SVGAGI. The CDR3 length is 14 residues.

This clonotype has more than one count but fewer than ten. Here the CDR3 DNA reads TGTGCCAGCAGCCTTGGGACAGGGACCTCTCCTCCTAACGAGCAGTACTTC. It encodes CASSLGTGTSPPNEQYF. The chain joins TRBV3-1 to TRBJ2-7, with TRBD1 identical over 9 bases. V was clipped by 4 bases and J by 5 bases; unmatched bases: 15. The CDR3 spans 17 residues. Germline V gene lookup returns CDR1 LGHDT and CDR2 YNNKEL (reference sequence).

The V and J genes are TRBV9 and TRBJ2-2, with 11 bases that match TRBD1. The CDR3 spans 17 residues. Trimming took 4 bases from V and 5 from J; bases not matched to a gene: 10. Germline V gene data show CDR1 as SGDLS and CDR2 as YYNGEE. In nucleotides, the CDR3 is TGTGCCAGCAGCCCCCGGGGGACAGGGGGGGAAACCGGGGAGCTGTTTTTT. Its translation: CASSPRGTGGETGELFF.

The genes are TRBV7-8 and TRBJ2-1; TRBD2 matches 11 bases. V lost 0 bases and J lost 7; bases outside the gene matches: 5. The CDR3 runs to 16 residues. Germline assignment: CDR1 SGHVS and CDR2 FQNEAQ. Here the CDR3 reads CASSLARTSGRNEQFF. The CDR3 DNA reads TGTGCCAGCAGCTTAGCCCGGACTAGCGGGCGAAATGAGCAGTTCTTC. The full variable domain, completed using reference TRBV7-8 and TRBJ2-1, is GAGVSQSPRYKVAKRGQDVALRCDPISGHVSLFWYQQALGQGPEFLTYFQNEAQLDKSGLPSDRFFAERPEGSVSTLKIQRTQQEDSAVYLCASSLARTSGRNEQFFGPGTRLTVL.

Only a few counts were recorded for this clonotype. The chain uses TRBV12-5 and TRBJ2-5; TRBD2 might be the D (5 bases). The CDR3 is 15 residues long. CDR1 is LGHNT, CDR2 FRNRAP, per germline. Trimming took off 4 bases at V and 2 bases at J, with 14 bases between the two ends. CDR3 nucleotide sequence: TGTGCTAGTGGTTCTCCCCTAGGACTTCAAGAGACCCAGTACTTC. It codes for CASGSPLGLQETQYF.

The chain recombines TRBV4-1 with TRBJ1-1, with D possibly matching TRBD1 (5 bases). Trimming shortened V by 6 bases and J by 1 base, and 15 bases separated the two germline ends. CDR3 size: 15 residues. The germline V gene encodes CDR1 MGHRA and CDR2 YSYEKL. The CDR3 sequence is CASSQKGTENTEAFF. The CDR3 DNA reads TGCGCCAGCAGTCAGAAAGGGACGGAGAACACTGAAGCTTTCTTT.

The chain joins TRBV29-1 to TRBJ2-5, with D tentatively TRBD1 (7 bases). This CDR3 contains 14 residues. Germline V gives CDR1 SQVTM, CDR2 ANQGSEA. CDR3 region: CTATKQGGGETQYF. CDR3 DNA: TGCACCGCTACGAAGCAGGGGGGTGGAGAGACCCAGTACTTC.

This clonotype has more than one count but fewer than ten. J is TRBJ1-5 and V is TRBV7-9; no firm D call. CDR1 and CDR2 (germline): SEHNR, FQNEAQ (reference sequence). The CDR3 sequence is 12 residues long. Trimming cost V 5 bases and J 5 bases, with 7 bases left between them. CDR3 residues: CASSPTDQPQHF. CDR3 DNA sequence: TGTGCCAGCAGCCCCACAGATCAGCCCCAGCATTTT.